One and the same sample provided the 21 T cell receptor beta chains below, sequenced in a study of T cells in Graves' hyperthyroidism and ophthalmopathy. The source material, RNA transcripts, was used to amplify TCR beta CDR3 regions. First-round RT-PCR of the TCR CDR3 relied on the HTBI primer set. TCRdb passed the multiplex PCR reads through MiXCR, listing each CDR3 protein once. Of around 270,000 distinct CDR3 sequences listed, roughly a fifth were seen once; the top ten hold under 45%. Specimen: blood. Receptors originate from a middle-aged man with Graves' ophthalmopathy.

This chain links TRBV7-8 with TRBJ2-3, with TRBD2 identical over 7 bases. This CDR3 is built from 16 residues. Per the germline V gene, CDR1 is SGHVS and CDR2 is FQNEAQ. The trim removed 1 base at V and 2 bases at J, leaving 6 bases unmatched. The CDR3 is CASSLGLAATTDTQYF. The CDR3 bases are TGTGCCAGCAGCTTAGGGCTAGCGGCAACCACAGATACGCAGTATTTT.

The chain uses TRBV3-1 and TRBJ2-5, with 9 bases matching TRBD1. J lost 2 bases, V lost 5 bases, and 3 bases had no gene match. There are 14 residues in the CDR3. CDR1 LGHDT and CDR2 YNNKEL come from the germline V gene (reference sequence). CDR3 loop: CASSVGTGQETQYF. The CDR3 nucleotides are TGTGCCAGCAGCGTAGGGACAGGGCAAGAGACCCAGTACTTC.

This clonotype was observed many times. This chain joins TRBV11-3 and TRBJ2-3; D ambiguous. The CDR3 loop spans 15 amino acids. Trimming cost V 1 base and J 3 bases, with 11 bases left between them. Per the germline V gene, CDR1 is SGHNT and CDR2 is YENEEA. The CDR3 loop reads CASSLGRAGTDTQYF. CDR3 nucleotide sequence: TGTGCCAGCAGCTTAGGGCGCGCCGGGACAGATACGCAGTATTTT.

V usage is TRBV7-9 and J usage is TRBJ2-3; 10 bases agree with TRBD2. Per the germline V gene, CDR1 is SEHNR and CDR2 is FQNEAQ (reference sequence). The J segment lost 2 bases and the V segment lost 5 bases, leaving 10 bases of the junction unmatched. The length of the CDR3 is 17 residues. CDR3 DNA sequence: TGTGCCAGCAGCCGGACTAGCGGTCGCGTCAACACAGATACGCAGTATTTT. This codes for CASSRTSGRVNTDTQYF.

In this sample, this clonotype turned up many times. The chain has TRBV3-1 and TRBJ1-4, with a weak D call TRBD1 (6 bases). Germline lookup yields CDR1 LGHDT and CDR2 YNNKEL (reference sequence). V was pared by 1 base and J by 9 bases, with 6 bases between. The CDR3 runs 12 residues. Here the CDR3 reads CASSQGGQKLFF. The CDR3 coding sequence is TGTGCCAGCAGCCAAGGGGGGCAAAAACTGTTTTTT.

This clonotype has a count of ten or more. This chain connects TRBV12-3 or TRBV12-4 to TRBJ1-5; 7 bases fit TRBD1. J gave up 2 bases and V 5 bases, and 6 bases lay outside the gene matches. The length of the CDR3 is 15 residues. CDR3 amino acids: CASSMTGFGNQPQHF. The DNA for the CDR3 is TGTGCCAGCAGTATGACAGGGTTTGGCAATCAGCCCCAGCATTTT.

This clonotype was found many times. The chain links TRBV2 to TRBJ2-5; D remains ambiguous. The CDR3 has 12 amino acids. Trimming shortened V by 0 bases and J by 10 bases, and 9 bases separated the two germline ends. CDR1 is SNHLY and CDR2 is FYNNEI in the germline V gene. CDR3 DNA: TGTGCCAGCAGTGAAGCCCGTCTCCTCCAGTACTTC. This translates into CASSEARLLQYF. The variable domain in full, with the rest retrieved from reference TRBV2 and TRBJ2-5, is EPEVTQTPSHQVTQMGQEVILRCVPISNHLYFYWYRQILGQKVEFLVSFYNNEISEKSEIFDDQFSVERPDGSNFTLKIRSTKLEDSAMYFCASSEARLLQYFGPGTRLLVL.

The chain is built from TRBV20-1 and TRBJ2-2; TRBD2 is a possible D gene (5 bases). Trimming pared 1 base from V and 6 bases from J, leaving 12 bases between. CDR1 is DFQATT and CDR2 is SNEGSKA in the germline V gene (reference sequence). The CDR3 is 14 residues long. CDR3 coding DNA: TGCAGTGCTAGAGCCCTACTAGGCCCCGGGGAGCTGTTTTTT. Translation gives CSARALLGPGELFF.

The V call is TRBV7-3, the J call TRBJ2-2, with D maybe TRBD2 (5 bases). The V end was cut by 6 bases, the J end by 7 bases, with 12 bases between. The V gene's germline CDR1 is SGHTA and CDR2 FQGTGA. The CDR3 covers 13 residues. Here the CDR3 reads CASSQGRDGELFF. The CDR3 bases are TGTGCCAGCAGTCAAGGACGGGACGGGGAGCTGTTTTTT.

This clonotype was recorded many times. The chain joins TRBV6-1 to TRBJ2-7; the match to TRBD2 covers 12 bases. This CDR3 has 15 residues. Germline CDR1 and CDR2: MNHNS and SASEGT. The trim removed 6 bases at V and 2 bases at J, leaving 5 bases unmatched. The CDR3 sequence: CASSLTSGGTYEQYF. The DNA of the CDR3 is TGTGCCAGCAGCTTGACTAGCGGGGGAACCTACGAGCAGTACTTC.

The table lists this clonotype with many counts. The rearrangement joins TRBV28 to TRBJ1-2, with 11 bases lining up with TRBD1. J was trimmed by 8 bases and V by 6 bases; bases with no gene match: 5. From germline, CDR1 is MDHEN and CDR2 SYDVKM. The CDR3 has 13 amino acids. The CDR3 region has the DNA TGTGCCAGCAGCCTGGACAGGGGGCTAGGCTACACCTTC. Protein sequence: CASSLDRGLGYTF.

The table lists this clonotype with a few counts. For the CDR3, the DNA is TGTGCCTGGTTCTCGGCGATCTCCATGAACACTGAAGCTTTCTTT. It is translated as CAWFSAISMNTEAFF. The V gene is TRBV30, the J gene TRBJ1-1; D uncertain. The length of the CDR3 is 15 residues. V was clipped by 5 bases and J by 0 bases, with 16 bases between them. Per the germline V gene, CDR1 is GTSNPN and CDR2 is SVGIG (reference sequence). The full variable domain, rest sourced from reference TRBV30 and TRBJ1-1, is SQTIHQWPATLVQPVGSPLSLECTVEGTSNPNLYWYRQAAGRGLQLLFYSVGIGQISSEVPQNLSASRPQDRQFILSSKKLLLSDSGFYLCAWFSAISMNTEAFFGQGTRLTVV.

This clonotype was seen many times. This chain links TRBV20-1 with TRBJ2-1, with D maybe TRBD1 (5 bases). The CDR3 totals 14 residues. Germline V gene lookup returns CDR1 DFQATT and CDR2 SNEGSKA (reference sequence). V lost 3 bases and J lost 1, with 10 bases in between. CDR3 sequence (DNA): TGCAGTGCTAGTAAGGGGTGGTCCTACAATGAGCAGTTCTTC. Residues: CSASKGWSYNEQFF.

This clonotype was found once. Possible read error: a much larger clone is one base away. The chain employs TRBV20-1 and TRBJ2-7; the match to TRBD2 covers 7 bases. Germline-derived CDR1 and CDR2 are DFQATT and SNEGSKA (reference sequence). CDR3 length: 14 residues. V shed 3 bases, J shed 4 bases, and the junction held 9 bases outside the gene matches. Written as DNA, the CDR3 is TGCAGTGCTAGGGGCCCACGCGGGAGATACGAGCAGTACTTC. It codes for CSARGPRGRYEQYF.

This clonotype was recorded only once. The chain has TRBV5-1 and TRBJ2-7; D gene uncertain. V was clipped by 0 bases and J by 0 bases, with 7 bases between them. The CDR3 sequence is 14 residues long. The germline V gene has CDR1 SGHRS and CDR2 YFSETQ. The DNA for the CDR3 is TGCGCCAGCAGCTTGGTCCGGAGCTCCTACGAGCAGTACTTC. Its protein product is CASSLVRSSYEQYF.

At least ten counts were recorded for this clonotype. This chain links TRBV20-1 with TRBJ2-3; 7 bases fit TRBD2. CDR3 length: 11 amino acids. From germline, CDR1 is DFQATT and CDR2 SNEGSKA (reference sequence). With 7 bases clipped from V and 4 bases from J, the junction kept 2 bases outside the gene matches. For the CDR3, the DNA is TGCAGTGGGGGGGGGTCAGATACGCAGTATTTT. It encodes CSGGGSDTQYF.

In this sample, this clonotype turned up a few times. This sequence joins TRBV12-3 or TRBV12-4 and TRBJ2-5; a possible D gene is TRBD1 (6 bases). V lost 5 bases to trimming and J lost 5 bases, with 15 bases between them. The CDR3 covers 14 residues. In DNA form, the CDR3 reads TGTGCCAGCAGTCGTCACAGGGCTACGGAGACCCAGTACTTC. This encodes CASSRHRATETQYF.

A few counts support this clonotype. CDR3 DNA sequence: TGTGCCAGCAGCTCCCCTTGGGCGGGAAGCACAGATACGCAGTATTTT. Protein: CASSSPWAGSTDTQYF. V is TRBV27 and J is TRBJ2-3; D perhaps matches TRBD2 (6 bases). Germline V gene sequence: CDR1 MNHEY, CDR2 SMNVEV (reference sequence). There are 16 residues in the CDR3. V lost 6 bases and J lost 0, with 16 bases in between.

Comment on this clonotype: Since a much larger clone is just one base distant, this may be a read error. This chain connects TRBV28 to TRBJ2-7; 9 bases map to TRBD1. This CDR3 has 15 amino acids. The germline V gene has CDR1 MDHEN and CDR2 SYDVKM. CDR3 sequence (DNA): TGTACCAGCACCATGGGGGACAGGGTTATTTACGAGCAGTACTTC. Translated: CTSTMGDRVIYEQYF.

The chain links TRBV6-1 to TRBJ2-7; 7 nucleotides align to TRBD1. The germline gives CDR1 MNHNS, CDR2 SASEGT. This CDR3 is 14 amino acids long. V lost 5 bases to trimming and J lost 5 bases; unmatched junction nucleotides: 9. The CDR3 nucleotides are TGTGCCAGCAGTCCGGGGACAGCGTCGAACGAGCAGTACTTC. It specifies CASSPGTASNEQYF.

This chain links TRBV28 with TRBJ2-7, with TRBD2 identical over 8 bases. V shed 5 bases and J 4 bases; nucleotides not matched to a gene: 13. This CDR3 is built from 16 residues. Germline V lookup: CDR1 MDHEN, CDR2 SYDVKM. In DNA, the CDR3 is TGTGCCAGCAGTCCCCCCCTGGCTAGCGGGTTTTACGAGCAGTACTTC. Translating gives CASSPPLASGFYEQYF.